The 6 T cell receptor beta chains listed next were all sequenced from one sample in a study of naive and memory T cell subsets. Two oligonucleotides, mixed equimolar, formed the beta constant-region primer covering TRBC1 and TRBC2. MiXCR, run by TCRdb on the UMI-ligation and nested PCR reads, gives a single entry per CDR3 protein. Among about 90,000 distinct CDR3 sequences listed, around 7% were seen once. Material: central memory CD4+ T cells from blood. All receptors derive from a human donor in good health.

V is TRBV7-9 and J is TRBJ1-1, with D unclear. The CDR3 length is 15 residues. Deletions cut 6 bases from V and 1 base from J, with 15 bases between. Germline V lookup: CDR1 SEHNR, CDR2 FQNEAQ (reference sequence). The CDR3, as DNA: TGTGCCAGCAGACCCCCCAGTACACGGAACACTGAAGCTTTCTTT. Translated, it gives CASRPPSTRNTEAFF.

At least ten counts were recorded for this clonotype. The J gene is TRBJ2-5, the V gene TRBV3-1; D is unresolved. Germline V lookup: CDR1 LGHDT, CDR2 YNNKEL (reference sequence). Trimming took off 4 bases at V and 2 bases at J, with 11 bases between the two ends. The CDR3 sequence is 14 residues long. The CDR3 sequence: CASSPPMPQETQYF. CDR3 nucleotide sequence: TGTGCCAGCAGCCCCCCGATGCCACAAGAGACCCAGTACTTC.

This clonotype was counted between two and nine times. The rearrangement links TRBV11-1 to TRBJ2-3; 8 bases are a match to TRBD2. Germline V gives CDR1 SGHAT, CDR2 FQDESV (reference sequence). The CDR3 runs 14 residues. J was trimmed by 6 bases and V by 3 bases; bases with no gene match: 5. For the CDR3, the DNA is TGTGCCAGCAGCTTGGAAGCGGGAGCGGATACGCAGTATTTT. As protein: CASSLEAGADTQYF.

At least ten counts were recorded for this clonotype. The rearrangement uses TRBV7-2 and TRBJ2-1; D perhaps matches TRBD2 (6 bases). The germline V and J ends were trimmed by 5 bases and 9 bases, with 14 bases remaining between them. The germline V gene encodes CDR1 SGHTA and CDR2 FQGNSA. The CDR3 is 13 amino acids. The CDR3, as DNA: TGTGCCAGCAGCCCGACGACTAGATCTGAGCAGTTCTTC. Translating gives CASSPTTRSEQFF.

This clonotype was counted ten times or more. The chain's CDR3 is CSARRAGVTDTQYF. The CDR3 DNA sequence: TGCAGTGCGAGAAGAGCGGGAGTCACAGATACGCAGTATTTT. This chain uses TRBV20-1 with TRBJ2-3; 8 bases are a match to TRBD2. With V trimmed by 6 bases and J by 2 bases, 7 bases remained unmatched. Germline V gene lookup returns CDR1 DFQATT and CDR2 SNEGSKA (reference sequence). CDR3 length equals 14 residues.

This clonotype was seen many times. This chain joins TRBV2 and TRBJ1-6; D possibly corresponds to TRBD1 (6 bases). The CDR3 covers 15 residues. The germline V gene has CDR1 SNHLY and CDR2 FYNNEI. Trimming cost V 7 bases and J 9 bases, with 19 bases left between them. CDR3 sequence (DNA): TGTGCCAGCATCGAGGGTCAGGGGCAGAGTTCACCCCTCCACTTT. Protein: CASIEGQGQSSPLHF. The whole variable domain, remainder taken from reference TRBV2 and TRBJ1-6, is EPEVTQTPSHQVTQMGQEVILRCVPISNHLYFYWYRQILGQKVEFLVSFYNNEISEKSEIFDDQFSVERPDGSNFTLKIRSTKLEDSAMYFCASIEGQGQSSPLHFGNGTRLTVT.